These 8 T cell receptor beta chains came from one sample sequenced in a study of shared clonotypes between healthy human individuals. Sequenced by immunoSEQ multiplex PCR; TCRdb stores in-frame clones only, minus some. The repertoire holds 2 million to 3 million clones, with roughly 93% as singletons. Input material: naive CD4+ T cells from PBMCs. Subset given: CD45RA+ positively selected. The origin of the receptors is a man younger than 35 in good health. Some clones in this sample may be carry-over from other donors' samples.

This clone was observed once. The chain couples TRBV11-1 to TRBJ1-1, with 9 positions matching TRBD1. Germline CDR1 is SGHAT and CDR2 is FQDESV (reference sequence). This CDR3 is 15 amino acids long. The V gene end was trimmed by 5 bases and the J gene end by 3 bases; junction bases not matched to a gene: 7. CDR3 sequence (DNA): TGTGCCAGCAGCCCCCGGGACAGGGAGGACACTGAAGCTTTCTTT. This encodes CASSPRDREDTEAFF.

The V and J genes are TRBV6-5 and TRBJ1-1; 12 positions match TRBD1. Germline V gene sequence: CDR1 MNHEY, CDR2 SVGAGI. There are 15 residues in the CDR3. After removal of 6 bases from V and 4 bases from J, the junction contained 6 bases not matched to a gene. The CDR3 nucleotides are TGTGCCAGCAGGTGGGACAGGGGGCTGGGCACTGAAGCTTTCTTT. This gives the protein CASRWDRGLGTEAFF.

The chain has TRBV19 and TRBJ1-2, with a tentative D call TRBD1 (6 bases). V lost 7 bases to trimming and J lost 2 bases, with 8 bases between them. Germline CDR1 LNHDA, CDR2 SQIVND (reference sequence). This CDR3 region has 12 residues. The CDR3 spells CASNRANYGYTF. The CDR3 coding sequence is TGTGCCAGTAACAGGGCAAACTATGGCTACACCTTC. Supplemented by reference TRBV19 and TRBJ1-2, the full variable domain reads DGGITQSPKYLFRKEGQNVTLSCEQNLNHDAMYWYRQDPGQGLRLIYYSQIVNDFQKGDIAEGYSVSREKKESFPLTVTSAQKNPTAFYLCASNRANYGYTFGSGTRLTVV.

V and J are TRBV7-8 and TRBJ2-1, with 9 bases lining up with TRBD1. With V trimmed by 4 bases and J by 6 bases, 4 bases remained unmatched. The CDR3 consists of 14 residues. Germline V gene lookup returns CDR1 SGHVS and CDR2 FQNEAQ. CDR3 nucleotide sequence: TGTGCCAGCAGCTGGGACAGGGTTGGCAATGAGCAGTTCTTC. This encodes CASSWDRVGNEQFF.

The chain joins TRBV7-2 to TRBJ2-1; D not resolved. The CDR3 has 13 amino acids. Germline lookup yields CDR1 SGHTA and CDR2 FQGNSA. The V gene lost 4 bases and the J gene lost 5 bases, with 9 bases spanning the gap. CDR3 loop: CASSSPYHNEQFF. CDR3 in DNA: TGTGCCAGCAGCTCGCCTTATCACAATGAGCAGTTCTTC.

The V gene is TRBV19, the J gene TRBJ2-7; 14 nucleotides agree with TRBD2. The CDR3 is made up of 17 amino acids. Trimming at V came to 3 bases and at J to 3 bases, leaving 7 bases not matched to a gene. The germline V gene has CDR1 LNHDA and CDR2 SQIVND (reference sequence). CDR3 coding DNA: TGTGCCAGTAGTATGGGACTAGCGGGAGTTCCGTTCTACGAGCAGTACTTC. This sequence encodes CASSMGLAGVPFYEQYF.

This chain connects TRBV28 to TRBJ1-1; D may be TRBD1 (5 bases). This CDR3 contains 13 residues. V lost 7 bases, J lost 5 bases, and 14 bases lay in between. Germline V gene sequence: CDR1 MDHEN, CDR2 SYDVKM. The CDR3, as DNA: TGTGCCAGCATGGTCGGGGGTCTGACTGAAGCTTTCTTT. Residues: CASMVGGLTEAFF.

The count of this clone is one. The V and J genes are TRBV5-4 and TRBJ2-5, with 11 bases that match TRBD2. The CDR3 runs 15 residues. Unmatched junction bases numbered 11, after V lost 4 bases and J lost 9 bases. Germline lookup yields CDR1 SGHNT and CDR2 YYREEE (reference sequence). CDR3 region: CASSPGTSGQAPQYF. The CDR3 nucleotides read TGTGCCAGCAGCCCGGGGACTAGCGGTCAAGCGCCCCAGTACTTC.